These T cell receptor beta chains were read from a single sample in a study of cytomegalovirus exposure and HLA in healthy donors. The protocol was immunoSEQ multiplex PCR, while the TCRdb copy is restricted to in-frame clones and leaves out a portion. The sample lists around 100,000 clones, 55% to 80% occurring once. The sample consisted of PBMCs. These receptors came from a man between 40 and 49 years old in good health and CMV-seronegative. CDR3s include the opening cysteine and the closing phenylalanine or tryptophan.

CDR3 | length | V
CASSGDGQGAEAFF | 14 | TRBV5-1
CAISKSLDFGANTIYF | 16 | TRBV10-3
CASSLEDTDNYGYTF | 15 | TRBV7-9
CASSHSPGTSVYEQYF | 16 | TRBV14
CASSAGVSDEQYF | 13 | TRBV6-1
CASSSARQGVETQYF | 15 | TRBV5-5
CASRLTPLAVVNYGYTF | 17 | TRBV5-1
CASSEYGLAGASSTDTQYF | 19 | TRBV2
CASSPHRGGSEAFF | 14 | TRBV28
CASRRVTGSPETQYF | 15 | TRBV4-2
CASSPRTGEGQPQHF | 15 | TRBV5-5
CASSLGRGTEDEKLFF | 16 | TRBV5-5
CASREGWDTEAFF | 13 | TRBV11-1
CASSLYLQGAVGTGELFF | 18 | TRBV25-1
CASSQDRGSSRSTDTQYF | 18 | TRBV4-1
CASSPVPDSSYEQYF | 15 | TRBV27
CASSLLAAPTSF | 12 | TRBV5-6
CASSVVASSTDTQYF | 15 | TRBV9
CAIKRGTGGNEQYF | 14 | TRBV10-3
CASSQEGGGATDTQYF | 16 | TRBV14
CASSLGGVSGANVLTF | 16 | TRBV7-2